This T cell receptor (beta chain) appears in the sequencing data of a study of cytomegalovirus exposure and HLA in healthy donors. Broader study findings: After further analysis at a later stage, 15,000 to 20,000 TCR beta sequences were associated with HLA alleles at 0.05 false discovery rate. Rarity marked most TCR sequences, yet some public TCRs occurred in many donors. The number of N-insertions in an Asian-associated ancestry cluster was reportedly below the approximately 690-donor mean in a later analysis.

V lost 0 bases, J lost 5 bases, and 12 bases lay in between. This CDR3 has 14 residues. Germline-derived CDR1 and CDR2 are SGDLS and YYNGEE. This PCR relied on a set of 60 Vbeta primers and 13 Jbeta primers. Generated by immunoSEQ multiplex PCR, the TCRdb table keeps only in-frame clones and is missing some. There are approximately 150,000 clones in the sample; over 75% occur only once, and 5.7% lies in the top ten. With respect to this clone: The antigen remains unidentified.

J is TRBJ2-7 and V is TRBV9, with a tentative D call TRBD2 (5 bases). Sequenced: PBMCs. The source of this sequence is a man aged 30 to 45 in good health and CMV-seropositive. CDR3 DNA sequence: TGTGCCAGCAGCGTAGCGGGGTACGGGAACGAGCAGTACTTC. It translates to CASSVAGYGNEQYF.